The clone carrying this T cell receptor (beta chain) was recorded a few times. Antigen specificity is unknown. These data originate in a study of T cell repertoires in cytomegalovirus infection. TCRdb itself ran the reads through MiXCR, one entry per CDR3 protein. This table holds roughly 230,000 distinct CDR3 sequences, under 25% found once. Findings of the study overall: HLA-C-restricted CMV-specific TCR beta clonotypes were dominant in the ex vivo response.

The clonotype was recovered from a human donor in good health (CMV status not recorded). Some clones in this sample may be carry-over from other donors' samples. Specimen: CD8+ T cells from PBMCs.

The CDR3: CASSGVSGGNYEQYF. CDR3 in DNA: TGTGCCAGCAGCGGCGTTAGCGGGGGAAACTACGAGCAGTACTTC. The chain has TRBV7-9 and TRBJ2-7, with 9 nucleotides matching TRBD2. V was pared by 5 bases and J by 3 bases, with 8 bases of the junction left unmatched. Germline V gene data show CDR1 as SEHNR and CDR2 as FQNEAQ (reference sequence). This CDR3 region has 15 residues. Supplemented by reference TRBV7-9 and TRBJ2-7, the full variable domain reads DTGVSQNPRHKITKRGQNVTFRCDPISEHNRLYWYRQTLGQGPEFLTYFQNEAQLEKSRLLSDRFSAERPKGSFSTLEIQRTEQGDSAMYLCASSGVSGGNYEQYFGPGTRLTVT.